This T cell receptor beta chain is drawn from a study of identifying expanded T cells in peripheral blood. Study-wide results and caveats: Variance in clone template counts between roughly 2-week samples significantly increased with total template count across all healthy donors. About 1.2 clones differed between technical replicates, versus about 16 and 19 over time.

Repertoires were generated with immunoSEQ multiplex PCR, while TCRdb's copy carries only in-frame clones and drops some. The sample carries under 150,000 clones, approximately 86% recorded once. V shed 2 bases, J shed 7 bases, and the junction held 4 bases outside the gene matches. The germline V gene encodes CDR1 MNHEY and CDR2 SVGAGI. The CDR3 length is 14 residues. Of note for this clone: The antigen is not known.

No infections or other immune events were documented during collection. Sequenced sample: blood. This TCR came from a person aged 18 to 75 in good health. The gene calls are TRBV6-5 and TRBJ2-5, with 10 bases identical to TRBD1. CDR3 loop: CASSYKDRGRTQYF. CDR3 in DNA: TGTGCCAGCAGTTACAAGGACAGGGGGAGGACCCAGTACTTC.